This entry lists 28 T cell receptor beta chains sequenced from one sample in a study of immune characterization of retroperitoneal liposarcoma. TCRdb re-analysed the PCR reads in MiXCR, keeping a single row per CDR3 protein. The repertoire holds more than 4,500 distinct CDR3 sequences, with around a third as singletons. The sequenced material came from tumor tissue. The source is a female donor with retroperitoneal liposarcoma.

This clonotype was observed a handful of times. V and J are TRBV24-1 and TRBJ2-1; 7 nucleotides match TRBD1. Trimming cost V 2 bases and J 7 bases; bases outside gene matches: 4. The germline V gene has CDR1 KGHDR and CDR2 SFDVKD. CDR3 length: 14 amino acids. CDR3 DNA: TGTGCCACCAGTGATTCAAGACAGGGAAATGAGCAGTTCTTC. Protein product: CATSDSRQGNEQFF.

This clonotype was seen more than once but under ten times. The rearrangement uses TRBV12-3 or TRBV12-4 and TRBJ1-5; TRBD1 is a possible D gene (6 bases). Trimming took off 4 bases at V and 0 bases at J, with 10 bases between the two ends. The CDR3 is 15 amino acids. The CDR3 region has the DNA TGTGCCAGCAGTTCCGGGACAAATAGCAATCAGCCCCAGCATTTT. It encodes CASSSGTNSNQPQHF.

This clonotype was seen many times. The V and J genes are TRBV6-1 and TRBJ2-7; D is undetermined. The CDR3 loop spans 13 amino acids. The germline gives CDR1 MNHNS, CDR2 SASEGT. V lost 3 bases and J 2 bases, leaving 8 bases between the germline ends. The CDR3 DNA follows: TGTGCCAGCAGTGAGACACCCGCCTACGAGCAGTACTTC. Translating it yields CASSETPAYEQYF.

This clonotype was observed many times. A much larger clone differs by one base, so this may be a read error. The chain uses TRBV6-1 and TRBJ2-1, with 9 bases lining up with TRBD1. CDR1 and CDR2 (germline): MNHNS, SASEGT. The junction had 15 bases not matched to a gene; V was cut back by 5 bases and J by 10 bases. CDR3 size: 16 residues. The chain's CDR3 is CASSRRGGTGKYEQFF. CDR3 in DNA: TGTGCCAGCAGTCGAAGGGGGGGGACAGGGAAATACGAGCAGTTCTTC.

The chain is built from TRBV5-1 and TRBJ1-1; unclear D gene. This CDR3 is built from 14 residues. Germline CDR1 reads SGHRS; CDR2 reads YFSETQ. Trimming shortened V by 4 bases and J by 0 bases, and 10 bases separated the two germline ends. DNA for the CDR3: TGCGCCAGCAGCCTACACGACCTGAACACTGAAGCTTTCTTT. This codes for CASSLHDLNTEAFF.

In its sample, this clonotype was seen a few times. This rearrangement joins TRBV7-3 to TRBJ2-1, with D perhaps matching TRBD1 or TRBD2 (5 bases each). CDR1 is SGHTA and CDR2 is FQGTGA in the germline V gene. Trimming took off 2 bases at V and 6 bases at J, with 8 bases between the two ends. CDR3 length: 13 amino acids. The CDR3 DNA reads as TGTGCCAGCAGCTTAGGGGGTGCCAATGAGCAGTTCTTC. This sequence encodes CASSLGGANEQFF.

This clonotype came up a few times. The chain uses TRBV7-2 and TRBJ2-5, with TRBD1 matching 8 bases. The J call is uncertain, as TRBJ2-1 better fits the DNA end. This CDR3 spans 15 amino acids. The germline V gene has CDR1 SGHTA and CDR2 FQGNSA. CDR3 nucleotides: TGTGCCAGCAGCTTAGTCTCGGGACAGGATGGCGAGCAGTTCTTC. It specifies CASSLVSGQDGEQFF.

The V and J genes are TRBV7-2 and TRBJ1-1; 7 nucleotides match TRBD1. Germline loops: CDR1 SGHTA, CDR2 FQGNSA. The CDR3 is 14 amino acids. The junction had 6 bases not matched to a gene; V was cut back by 5 bases and J by 3 bases. Here the CDR3 reads CASSRQGGDTEAFF. Written as DNA, the CDR3 is TGTGCCAGCAGCCGACAGGGCGGAGACACTGAAGCTTTCTTT. Filled out from reference TRBV7-2 and TRBJ1-1, the complete variable domain reads GAGVSQSPSNKVTEKGKDVELRCDPISGHTALYWYRQSLGQGLEFLIYFQGNSAPDKSGLPSDRFSAERTGGSVSTLTIQRTQQEDSAVYLCASSRQGGDTEAFFGQGTRLTVV.

This clonotype counts as medium-sized. This may be a read error: a much more frequent sequence differs by one nucleotide. V gene TRBV7-3 combines with J gene TRBJ2-1; 9 bases agree with TRBD2. The CDR3 is made up of 17 amino acids. The ends lost 1 base at V and 10 bases at J; junction bases unmatched: 14. Germline V lookup: CDR1 SGHTA, CDR2 FQGTGA. CDR3 sequence reads: CASSLKASGMGTDEQFF. The CDR3 nucleotides read TGTGCCAGCAGCTTAAAAGCTAGCGGGATGGGTACCGACGAGCAGTTCTTC.

This clonotype has a handful of counts. The chain recombines TRBV11-1 with TRBJ2-4, with 9 positions matching TRBD1. Unmatched junction bases numbered 9, after V lost 5 bases and J lost 4 bases. The CDR3 covers 16 residues. From germline, CDR1 is SGHAT and CDR2 FQDESV (reference sequence). The CDR3 loop is CASSTSHGTGKNIQYF. CDR3 DNA sequence: TGTGCCAGCAGCACCAGTCATGGGACAGGGAAAAACATTCAGTACTTC.

This chain joins TRBV6-1 and TRBJ2-3; D is unresolved. The CDR3 is made up of 13 amino acids. Looked up from germline, CDR1 is MNHNS and CDR2 is SASEGT. The germline V and J ends were trimmed by 1 base and 1 base, with 3 bases remaining between them. For the CDR3, the DNA is TGTGCCAGCAGTGAAGTAGGCACAGATACGCAGTATTTT. Its protein product is CASSEVGTDTQYF.

This clonotype qualifies as medium-sized. The V gene is TRBV4-1, the J gene TRBJ2-7; D gene uncertain. Trimming stripped 4 bases from V and 1 base from J, with 17 bases between. This CDR3 contains 16 residues. The V gene's germline CDR1 is MGHRA and CDR2 YSYEKL. The CDR3 nucleotides read TGCGCCAGCAGCCCATCCTTCCAGCGCCATTCCTACGAGCAGTACTTC. Its protein product is CASSPSFQRHSYEQYF.

This clonotype was found a few times. The chain employs TRBV6-1 and TRBJ2-1; 7 bases agree with TRBD1. Germline assignment: CDR1 MNHNS and CDR2 SASEGT. The CDR3 contains 15 residues. V shed 1 base, J shed 2 bases, and the junction held 2 bases outside the gene matches. This chain's CDR3 is CASSEEGATYNEQFF. CDR3 nucleotides: TGTGCCAGCAGTGAAGAGGGGGCAACCTACAATGAGCAGTTCTTC.

This clonotype appeared a single time. The chain has TRBV12-3 or TRBV12-4 and TRBJ2-1; 10 bases are shared with TRBD2. The CDR3 runs to 15 residues. V was pared by 3 bases and J by 6 bases, with 5 bases of the junction left unmatched. The CDR3 DNA follows: TGTGCCAGCAGTTTTACGGGACTAGCGTTCAATGAGCAGTTCTTC. Translation gives CASSFTGLAFNEQFF.

This clonotype is categorized as medium-sized. The chain joins TRBV5-1 to TRBJ2-1; maybe TRBD1 (6 bases). CDR1 and CDR2 (germline): SGHRS, YFSETQ. There are 14 residues in the CDR3. Trimming left V 1 base short and J 9 bases short, with 14 bases between. The chain's CDR3 is CASSLRVRGGEQFF. DNA for the CDR3: TGCGCCAGCAGCTTGCGGGTCAGGGGCGGTGAGCAGTTCTTC.

The chain links TRBV28 to TRBJ2-1; 8 bases map to TRBD2. J gave up 2 bases and V 6 bases, and 12 bases lay outside the gene matches. Germline V gives CDR1 MDHEN, CDR2 SYDVKM. The CDR3 is 17 amino acids. The CDR3 reads CASSQPNSGVTYNEQFF. DNA for the CDR3: TGTGCCAGCAGCCAACCCAATAGCGGGGTTACCTACAATGAGCAGTTCTTC.

The rearrangement links TRBV7-2 to TRBJ2-5, with D perhaps being TRBD1 or TRBD2 (5 bases each). V dropped 1 base and J dropped 11 bases, with 20 bases sitting between them. This CDR3 spans 15 amino acids. Germline-derived CDR1 and CDR2 are SGHTA and FQGNSA. Here the CDR3 DNA reads TGTGCCAGCAGCTTAGTGAGGGGCCGATACAATGAGCAGTACTTC. This translates into CASSLVRGRYNEQYF.

The chain combines TRBV6-4 with TRBJ2-3, with D unresolved. Germline values: CDR1 MRHNA, CDR2 SNTAGT. Between the trimmed V and J ends, which lost 4 bases and 3 bases, there was a span of 11 bases. CDR3 length equals 14 residues. The DNA of the CDR3 is TGTGCCAGCAGTGGGGATTCCGGGACAGATACGCAGTATTTT. Amino acid sequence: CASSGDSGTDTQYF.

The chain recombines TRBV11-3 with TRBJ2-3, with TRBD2 matching over 10 bases. The CDR3 is 15 residues long. The junction had 5 bases not matched to a gene; V was cut back by 5 bases and J by 3 bases. CDR1 and CDR2 (germline): SGHNT, YENEEA. Here the CDR3 DNA reads TGTGCCAGCAGCCGAATGGGACTAGCGACAGATACGCAGTATTTT. Its protein is CASSRMGLATDTQYF.

V is TRBV20-1 and J is TRBJ2-1; TRBD1 matches 9 bases. J was trimmed by 10 bases and V by 2 bases; bases with no gene match: 6. Germline V gene sequence: CDR1 DFQATT, CDR2 SNEGSKA (reference sequence). There are 13 residues in the CDR3. The CDR3 nucleotides are TGCAGTGCTAGAACCGGACAGGGGCGCGAGCAGTTCTTC. It codes for CSARTGQGREQFF.

This clonotype was seen a few times. This sequence joins TRBV6-1 and TRBJ1-6, with 7 positions matching TRBD1. J was trimmed by 10 bases and V by 7 bases; bases with no gene match: 7. The V gene's germline CDR1 is MNHNS and CDR2 SASEGT. The CDR3 covers 13 residues. For the CDR3, the DNA is TGTGCCAGCAAGACAGGGTCCCACTCACCCCTCCACTTT. Translation: CASKTGSHSPLHF.

This chain uses TRBV7-6 with TRBJ2-1, with 13 bases identical to TRBD2. TRBJ2-7 matches the DNA end more closely, so the J call is doubtful. CDR1 and CDR2 (germline): SGHVS, FNYEAQ. The CDR3 runs to 15 residues. The CDR3 reads CASSLGLAGINEQYF. CDR3 coding DNA: TGTGCCAGCAGCTTGGGACTAGCGGGGATCAATGAGCAGTACTTC.

A few counts support this clonotype. The genes are TRBV5-1 and TRBJ2-5, with D possibly being TRBD2 (6 bases). The J call may not be correct, given that the DNA end is closer to TRBJ2-7. Germline V CDR1 and CDR2: SGHRS, YFSETQ. The CDR3 length is 14 residues. The CDR3 DNA is TGCGCCAGCAGCTTGGGCGGGGTGGCCTACGAGCAGTACTTC. Amino acids: CASSLGGVAYEQYF.

In its sample, this clonotype was seen a few times. This chain uses TRBV9 with TRBJ1-2; a weak D match, TRBD1 (5 bases). V lost 3 bases and J 3 bases, leaving 15 bases between the germline ends. Germline CDR1 SGDLS, CDR2 YYNGEE. This CDR3 is built from 15 residues. The CDR3, as DNA: TGTGCCAGCAGCGGGTCCTTTGGGGGGGACTATGGCTACACCTTC. The encoded protein is CASSGSFGGDYGYTF.

A few counts support this clonotype. The V gene is TRBV27, the J gene TRBJ2-2; D is undetermined. The CDR3 consists of 15 residues. V lost 4 bases and J 9 bases, leaving 18 bases between the germline ends. The germline CDR1 and CDR2 sequences are MNHEY and SMNVEV (reference sequence). CDR3 bases: TGTGCCAGCAGTTCCTCCGCCGGAGTCGGCCGGGAGCTGTTTTTT. It specifies CASSSSAGVGRELFF.

The rearrangement links TRBV7-2 to TRBJ1-1, with a tentative D call TRBD1 (6 bases). Germline CDR1 and CDR2: SGHTA and FQGNSA. The CDR3 length is 15 residues. Trimming removed 2 bases from V and 4 bases from J, with 14 bases in between. CDR3 sequence: CASSLRPGASTEAFF. CDR3 in DNA: TGTGCCAGCAGCTTACGTCCGGGGGCGAGCACTGAAGCTTTCTTT.

CDR3 residues: CASSLSRGTGNEAFF. As DNA, the CDR3 is TGTGCCAGCAGTTTGAGTCGTGGGACAGGGAACGAAGCTTTCTTT. This chain joins TRBV6-1 and TRBJ1-1; 9 nucleotides line up with TRBD1. V trimming: 5 bases; J trimming: 8 bases; junction bases outside the gene matches: 12. From germline, CDR1 is MNHNS and CDR2 SASEGT. This CDR3 has 15 amino acids.

The chain combines TRBV6-1 with TRBJ2-1, with 13 bases fitting TRBD2. There are 17 residues in the CDR3. CDR1 and CDR2 from the germline V gene are MNHNS and SASEGT. The V segment lost 5 bases and the J segment 6 bases; nucleotides outside the gene matches: 10. Here the CDR3 DNA reads TGTGCCAGCAGTAGGGGGACTAGCGGGAAAAGCCCCAATGAGCAGTTCTTC. As protein: CASSRGTSGKSPNEQFF.